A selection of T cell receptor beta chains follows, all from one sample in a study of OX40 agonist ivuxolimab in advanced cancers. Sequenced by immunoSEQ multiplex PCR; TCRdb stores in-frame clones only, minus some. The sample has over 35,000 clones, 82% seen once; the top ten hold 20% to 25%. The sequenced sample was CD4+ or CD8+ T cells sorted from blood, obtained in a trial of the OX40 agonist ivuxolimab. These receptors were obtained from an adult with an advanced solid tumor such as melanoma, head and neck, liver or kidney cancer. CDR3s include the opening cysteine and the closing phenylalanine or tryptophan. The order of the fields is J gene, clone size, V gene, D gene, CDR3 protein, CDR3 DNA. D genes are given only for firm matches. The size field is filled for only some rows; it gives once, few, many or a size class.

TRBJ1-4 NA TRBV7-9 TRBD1 CASSFTGATNEKLFF TGTGCCAGCAGCTTTACAGGGGCAACTAATGAAAAACTGTTTTTT
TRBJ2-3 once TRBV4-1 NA CASSLGGVQGGTQYF TGCGCCAGCAGCCTAGGCGGGGTTCAGGGGGGTACGCAGTATTTT
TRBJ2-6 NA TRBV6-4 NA CASSDEGYGANVLTF TGTGCCAGCAGTGACGAGGGTTATGGGGCCAACGTCCTGACTTTC
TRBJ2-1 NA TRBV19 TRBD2 CASSPGGGRSNEQFF TGTGCCAGTAGCCCGGGTGGCGGGAGGTCAAATGAGCAGTTCTTC
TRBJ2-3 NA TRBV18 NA CASSPGGGDTQYF TGTGCCAGCTCACCGGGGGGAGGAGATACGCAGTATTTT
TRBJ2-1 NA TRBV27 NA CASSLRVQNEQFF TGTGCCAGCAGTTTACGGGTTCAGAATGAGCAGTTCTTC
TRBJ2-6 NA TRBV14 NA CASSRRDSGANVLTF TGTGCCAGCAGCCGCCGAGACTCTGGGGCCAACGTCCTGACTTTC
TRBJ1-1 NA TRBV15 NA CATSRGRANTEAFF TGTGCCACCAGCAGAGGCAGGGCTAACACTGAAGCTTTCTTT
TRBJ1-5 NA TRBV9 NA CASSVHGDSNQPQHF TGTGCCAGCAGCGTTCACGGGGATAGCAATCAGCCCCAGCATTTT
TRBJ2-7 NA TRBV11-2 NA CASSFGNSYEQYF TGTGCCAGCAGCTTTGGGAACTCCTACGAGCAGTACTTC
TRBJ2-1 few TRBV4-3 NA CASSQAGSSYNEQFF TGCGCCAGCAGCCAAGCAGGGAGCTCCTACAATGAGCAGTTCTTC
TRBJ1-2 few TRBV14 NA CASSQVFGSAHYGYTF TGTGCCAGCAGCCAAGTGTTCGGCAGTGCCCACTATGGCTACACCTTC
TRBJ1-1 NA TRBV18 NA CASSPNSLNTEAFF TGTGCCAGCTCACCTAACAGTTTGAACACTGAAGCTTTCTTT
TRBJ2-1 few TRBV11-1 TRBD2 CASSSAVAGGTYNEQFF TGTGCCAGCAGCTCGGCGGTAGCGGGGGGGACCTACAATGAGCAGTTCTTC
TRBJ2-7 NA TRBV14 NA CASSQDEPWNPHEQYF TGTGCCAGCAGCCAAGATGAGCCTTGGAATCCGCACGAGCAGTACTTC
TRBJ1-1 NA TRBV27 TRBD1 CASSTSTGGGTEAFF TGTGCCAGCAGTACCTCGACAGGGGGCGGCACTGAAGCTTTCTTT
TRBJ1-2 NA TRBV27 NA CANPLSPRLKGYTF TGTGCCAATCCTCTTTCTCCCCGCCTGAAAGGCTACACCTTC
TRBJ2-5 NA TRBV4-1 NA CASSQSQETQYF TGCGCCAGCAGCCAATCCCAAGAGACCCAGTACTTC
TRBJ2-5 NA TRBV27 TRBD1 CASSSGTGGETQYF TGTGCCAGCAGTTCCGGGACAGGGGGCGAGACCCAGTACTTC
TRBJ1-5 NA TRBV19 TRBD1 CASSSRDRGTNQPQHF TGTGCCAGTAGTTCCCGGGACAGGGGTACCAATCAGCCCCAGCATTTT
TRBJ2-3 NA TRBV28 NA CASSRELDTTQYF TGTGCCAGCAGCCGGGAACTAGATACGACGCAGTATTTT
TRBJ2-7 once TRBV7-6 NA CASSLRDGYEQYF TGTGCCAGCAGCCTCCGGGACGGCTACGAGCAGTACTTC
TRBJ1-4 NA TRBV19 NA CATAVEGTTNEKLFF TGTGCCACGGCCGTTGAAGGCACAACTAATGAAAAACTGTTTTTT
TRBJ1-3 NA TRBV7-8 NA CASSTRESGNTIYF TGTGCCAGCAGCACACGAGAGTCTGGAAACACCATATATTTT
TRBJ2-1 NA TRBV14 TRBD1 CASSPPLTGVKFEQFF TGTGCCAGCAGCCCGCCCCTTACAGGGGTGAAGTTTGAGCAGTTCTTC
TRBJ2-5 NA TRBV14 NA CASSRRQSQETQYF TGTGCCAGCAGCCGGAGACAGTCTCAAGAGACCCAGTACTTC
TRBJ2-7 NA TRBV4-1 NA CASSQDLEEGSYEQYF TGCGCCAGCAGCCAAGATCTCGAGGAAGGCTCCTACGAGCAGTACTTC
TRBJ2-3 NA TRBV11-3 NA CASSPEGLTDTQYF TGTGCCAGCAGCCCGGAGGGATTAACAGATACGCAGTATTTT
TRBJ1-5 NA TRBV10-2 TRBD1 CASSRQGGSNQPQHF TGCGCCAGCAGCAGACAGGGTGGAAGCAATCAGCCCCAGCATTTT